This paragraph covers one T cell receptor (beta chain) sequence. Profiling relied on immunoSEQ multiplex PCR, and the TCRdb table lists in-frame clones only, not all of them. The sample contains 300,000 to 400,000 clones, 85% to 90% of which appear only once. Germline V lookup: CDR1 SGHRS, CDR2 YFSETQ. The ends were cut back, 2 bases at V and 2 bases at J, with 8 bases in the middle. This CDR3 spans 14 amino acids. These data come from a study of blood T cell repertoires in COVID-19. Sequencing was performed on peripheral blood. The V and J genes are TRBV5-1 and TRBJ2-1; perhaps TRBD1 as D (6 bases). This receptor was taken from a woman aged 70-85 years with COVID-19, enrolled during active disease. CDR3 amino acids: CASSLQGPYNEQFF. CDR3 DNA sequence: TGCGCCAGCAGCTTACAGGGACCCTACAATGAGCAGTTCTTC.